This T cell receptor (beta chain) appears in the sequencing data of a study of early T cells in non-severe SARS-CoV-2 infection. Study in general: From unsorted whole blood, bulk RNA was sequenced, and the chains remained unpaired.

As part of library construction, unique molecular identifiers were attached to individual cDNA molecules. TCRdb ran MiXCR on the 5' RACE reads and lists one entry per CDR3 protein. This table holds tens of thousands of distinct CDR3 sequences, around 10% found once. General study results and limits: VDJdb matching favored anti-spike CD8 responses, missing private and CD4 specificities.

As regards this clonotype: Its antigen is not known.

The V gene lost 3 bases and the J gene lost 7 bases, with 12 bases spanning the gap. Germline V gene sequence: CDR1 KGHDR, CDR2 SFDVKD. The CDR3 runs 13 residues. The V and J genes are TRBV24-1 and TRBJ2-7; a weak D match, TRBD1 (6 bases). The material was whole blood, obtained at baseline. This clonotype was sampled from an adult who was a healthcare worker with PCR-confirmed SARS-CoV-2 infection or an uninfected control (not recorded which). CDR3 sequence (DNA): TGTGCCACCAGTGATCGTGTCACAGGGGAGCAGTACTTC. It specifies CATSDRVTGEQYF.